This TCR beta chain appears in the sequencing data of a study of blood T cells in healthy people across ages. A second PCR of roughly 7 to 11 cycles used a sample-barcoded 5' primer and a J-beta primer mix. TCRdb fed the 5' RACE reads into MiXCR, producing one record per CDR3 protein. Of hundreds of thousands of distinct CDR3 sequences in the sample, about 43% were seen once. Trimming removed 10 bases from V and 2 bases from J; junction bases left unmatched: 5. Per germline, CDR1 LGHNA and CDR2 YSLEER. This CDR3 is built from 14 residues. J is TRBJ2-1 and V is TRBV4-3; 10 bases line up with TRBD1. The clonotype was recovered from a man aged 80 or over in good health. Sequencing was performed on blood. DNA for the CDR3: TGCGCCACGACCGGGACAGGGGCCTACAATGAGCAGTTCTTC. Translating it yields CATTGTGAYNEQFF.